This entry concerns a single TCR beta chain. The V gene end was trimmed by 3 bases and the J gene end by 1 base; junction bases not matched to a gene: 7. Germline-derived CDR1 and CDR2 are LNHDA and SQIVND (reference sequence). The CDR3 runs to 16 residues. The data were obtained in a study of blood T cell repertoires in COVID-19. Study in general: Acute and convalescent COVID-19 specimens originated in the United States, Italy and Spain. The cDNA or gDNA used as material had been derived from T cells, B-cell-depleted T cells, or PBMCs.

As originally analysed: It was from reference gene primer amplification that nucleated cell counts were estimated. Sequencing was performed with immunoSEQ multiplex PCR; in TCRdb, only in-frame clones are kept and a portion is missing. D and trimming come from the DNA, and the V and J calls and clone size come from that table. The sample comprises approximately 220,000 clones, less than 90% of which are singletons, and 0.65% to 0.85% rests with the top ten. The chain has TRBV19 and TRBJ2-7, with 9 bases that match TRBD1. Sequencing was done on a sample of peripheral blood. The sequence was obtained from a man aged 40-49 years with acute or convalescent COVID-19. The CDR3 sequence is CASSMPGQGGSYEQYF. The CDR3 DNA is TGTGCCAGTAGTATGCCGGGACAGGGAGGGTCCTACGAGCAGTACTTC.